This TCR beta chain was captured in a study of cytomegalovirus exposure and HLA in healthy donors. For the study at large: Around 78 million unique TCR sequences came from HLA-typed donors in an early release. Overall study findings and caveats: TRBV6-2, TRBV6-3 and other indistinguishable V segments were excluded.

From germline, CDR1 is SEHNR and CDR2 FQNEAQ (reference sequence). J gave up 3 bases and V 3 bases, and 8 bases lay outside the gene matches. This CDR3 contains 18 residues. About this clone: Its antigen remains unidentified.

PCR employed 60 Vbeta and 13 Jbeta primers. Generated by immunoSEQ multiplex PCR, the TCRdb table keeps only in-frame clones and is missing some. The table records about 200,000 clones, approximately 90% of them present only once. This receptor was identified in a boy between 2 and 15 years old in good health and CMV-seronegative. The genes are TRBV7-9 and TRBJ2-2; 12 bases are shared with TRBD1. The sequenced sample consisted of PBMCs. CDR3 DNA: TGTGCCAGCAGCTTGACGGGACAGGGGGCAAGAGACACCGGGGAGCTGTTTTTT. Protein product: CASSLTGQGARDTGELFF.